This TCR beta chain emerged from a study of cytomegalovirus exposure and HLA in healthy donors. Whole-study findings and limits: There were some public TCRs occurring in many donors, but most TCR sequences were rare. Later work showed greater clonal expansion in HLA-associated TCR beta chains than in equally common others. A classifier reportedly called cytomegalovirus status with high sensitivity and specificity.

This CDR3 has 14 residues. V gave up 0 bases and J gave up 3 bases, with 6 bases separating them. Amplification used 60 Vbeta primers and 13 Jbeta primers. The method was immunoSEQ multiplex PCR; TCRdb's version includes in-frame clones alone and lacks a portion of them. The table records approximately 120,000 clones, just under 70% of them present only once. The count of this clone is one. Its specificity is unknown. The TCR was taken from an older woman in good health and CMV-seropositive. The V gene is TRBV5-3, the J gene TRBJ1-4; weak D call: TRBD1 (6 bases). TRBV5-3 is noted as an ORF with a role that remains uncertain. Specimen: PBMCs. This CDR3 is CARSLEGANEKLFF. In DNA, the CDR3 is TGTGCCAGAAGCTTGGAGGGGGCTAATGAAAAACTGTTTTTT.